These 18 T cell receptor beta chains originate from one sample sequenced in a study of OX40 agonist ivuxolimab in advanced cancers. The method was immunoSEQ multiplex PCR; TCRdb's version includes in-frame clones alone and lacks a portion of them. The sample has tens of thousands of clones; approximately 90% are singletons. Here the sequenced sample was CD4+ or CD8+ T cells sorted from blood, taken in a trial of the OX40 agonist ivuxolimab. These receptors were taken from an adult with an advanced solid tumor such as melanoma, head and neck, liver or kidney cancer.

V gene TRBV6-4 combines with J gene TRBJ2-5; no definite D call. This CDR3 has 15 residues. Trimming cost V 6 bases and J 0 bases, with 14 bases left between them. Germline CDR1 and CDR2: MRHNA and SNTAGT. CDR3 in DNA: TGTGCCAGCAGGTTCAAGGGTCGGGACCAAGAGACCCAGTACTTC. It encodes CASRFKGRDQETQYF.

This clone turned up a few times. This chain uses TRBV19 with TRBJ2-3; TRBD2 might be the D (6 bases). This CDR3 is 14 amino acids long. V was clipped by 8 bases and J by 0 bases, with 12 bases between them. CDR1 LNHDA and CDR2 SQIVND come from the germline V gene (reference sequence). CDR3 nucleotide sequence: TGTGCCAGTGGGCTAGCGACTAGCACAGATACGCAGTATTTT. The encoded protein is CASGLATSTDTQYF.

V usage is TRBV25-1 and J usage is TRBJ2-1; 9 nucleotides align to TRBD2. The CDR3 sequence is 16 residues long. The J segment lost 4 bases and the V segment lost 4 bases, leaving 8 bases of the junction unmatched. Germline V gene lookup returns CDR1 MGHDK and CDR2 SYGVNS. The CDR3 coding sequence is TGTGCCAGCAGTGTAAGCGGGACTAGCAGTTACAATGAGCAGTTCTTC. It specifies CASSVSGTSSYNEQFF.

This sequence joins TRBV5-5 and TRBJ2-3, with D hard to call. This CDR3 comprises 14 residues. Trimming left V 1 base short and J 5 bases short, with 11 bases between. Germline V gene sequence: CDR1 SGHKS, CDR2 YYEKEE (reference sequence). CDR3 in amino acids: CASSLSLVGDTQYF. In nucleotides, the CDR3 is TGTGCCAGCAGCTTGTCGCTAGTGGGAGATACGCAGTATTTT.

CDR3 nucleotide sequence: TGTGCCAGCTCTCGTGACGGGACCCCTGCCTACGAGCAGTACTTC. This translates into CASSRDGTPAYEQYF. The chain recombines TRBV18 with TRBJ2-7; D may match TRBD1 or TRBD2 (5 bases each). Between the trimmed V and J ends, which lost 6 bases and 2 bases, there was a span of 17 bases. Germline CDR1 is KGHSH and CDR2 is LQKENI. This CDR3 contains 15 residues.

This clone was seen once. DNA of the CDR3: TGTGCCAGCAGTTACTTAGGGGGCAACACCGGGGAGCTGTTTTTT. This sequence encodes CASSYLGGNTGELFF. The chain carries TRBV6-5 and TRBJ2-2; 7 nucleotides agree with TRBD1. With 1 base clipped from V and 2 bases from J, the junction kept 1 base outside the gene matches. This CDR3 region has 15 residues. CDR1 is MNHEY and CDR2 is SVGAGI in the germline V gene.

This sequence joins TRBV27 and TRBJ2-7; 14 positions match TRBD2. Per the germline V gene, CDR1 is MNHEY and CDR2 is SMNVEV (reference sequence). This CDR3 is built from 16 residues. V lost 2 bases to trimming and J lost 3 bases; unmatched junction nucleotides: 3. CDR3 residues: CASSLAGTSGSYEQYF. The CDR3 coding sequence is TGTGCCAGCAGTTTAGCCGGGACTAGCGGGAGCTACGAGCAGTACTTC.

This CDR3 reads CASNPGGGKNIQYF. The CDR3 bases are TGCGCCAGTAACCCAGGGGGAGGCAAAAACATTCAGTACTTC. This chain uses TRBV5-1 with TRBJ2-4, with D perhaps matching TRBD1 (7 bases). Trimming stripped 8 bases from V and 3 bases from J, with 15 bases between. This CDR3 spans 14 amino acids. Germline-derived CDR1 and CDR2 are SGHRS and YFSETQ.

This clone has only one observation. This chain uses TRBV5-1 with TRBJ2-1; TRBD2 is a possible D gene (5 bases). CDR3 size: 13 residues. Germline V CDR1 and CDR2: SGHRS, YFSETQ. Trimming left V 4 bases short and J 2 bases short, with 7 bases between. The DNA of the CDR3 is TGCGCCAGCAGCCACGGGACCTACAATGAGCAGTTCTTC. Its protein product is CASSHGTYNEQFF.

The chain's CDR3 is CAWMAGGGQPQHF. In nucleotides, the CDR3 is TGTGCCTGGATGGCAGGGGGCGGTCAGCCCCAGCATTTT. This chain joins TRBV30 and TRBJ1-5; TRBD1 matches 8 bases. The V gene's germline CDR1 is GTSNPN and CDR2 SVGIG (reference sequence). Trimming at V came to 4 bases and at J to 6 bases, leaving 5 bases not matched to a gene. The CDR3 is 13 amino acids.

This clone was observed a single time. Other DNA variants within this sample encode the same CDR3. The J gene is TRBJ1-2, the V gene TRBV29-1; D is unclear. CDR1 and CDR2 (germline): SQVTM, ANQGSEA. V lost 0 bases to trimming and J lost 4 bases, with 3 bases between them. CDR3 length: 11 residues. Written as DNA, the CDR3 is TGCAGCGTTGAAGAGGGCTATGGCTACACCTTC. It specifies CSVEEGYGYTF. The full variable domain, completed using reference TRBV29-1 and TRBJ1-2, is SAVISQKPSRDICQRGTSLTIQCQVDSQVTMMFWYRQQPGQSLTLIATANQGSEATYESGFVIDKFPISRPNLTFSTLTVSNMSPEDSSIYLCSVEEGYGYTFGSGTRLTVV.

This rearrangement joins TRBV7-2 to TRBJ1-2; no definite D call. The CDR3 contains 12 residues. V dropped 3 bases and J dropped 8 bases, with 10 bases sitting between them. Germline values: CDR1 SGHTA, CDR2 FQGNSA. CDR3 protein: CASSFGDTGYTF. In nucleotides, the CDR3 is TGTGCCAGCAGCTTCGGGGATACGGGCTACACCTTC.

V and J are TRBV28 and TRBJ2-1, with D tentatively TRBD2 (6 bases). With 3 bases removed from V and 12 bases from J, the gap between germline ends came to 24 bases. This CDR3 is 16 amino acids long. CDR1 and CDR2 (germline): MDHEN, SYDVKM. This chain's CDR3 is CASSLAAGSGSSWQFF. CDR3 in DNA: TGTGCCAGCAGTTTGGCGGCGGGGAGCGGTAGTAGCTGGCAGTTCTTC.

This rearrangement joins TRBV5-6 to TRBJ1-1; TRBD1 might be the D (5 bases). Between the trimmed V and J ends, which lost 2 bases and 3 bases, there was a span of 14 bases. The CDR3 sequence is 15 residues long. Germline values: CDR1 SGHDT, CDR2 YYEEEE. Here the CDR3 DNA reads TGTGCCAGCAGCTTTATCGGGGGATCGGACACTGAAGCTTTCTTT. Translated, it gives CASSFIGGSDTEAFF.

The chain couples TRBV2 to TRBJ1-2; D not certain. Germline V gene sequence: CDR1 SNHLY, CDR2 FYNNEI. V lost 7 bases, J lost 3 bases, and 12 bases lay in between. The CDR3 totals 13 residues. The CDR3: CASNWDSDYGYTF. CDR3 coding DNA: TGTGCCAGCAATTGGGATTCGGACTATGGCTACACCTTC.

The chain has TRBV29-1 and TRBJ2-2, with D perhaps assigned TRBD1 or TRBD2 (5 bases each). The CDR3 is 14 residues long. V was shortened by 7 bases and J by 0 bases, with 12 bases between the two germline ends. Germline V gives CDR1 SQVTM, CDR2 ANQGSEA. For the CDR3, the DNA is TGCAGCGCCGGGGACGGACCGAACACCGGGGAGCTGTTTTTT. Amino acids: CSAGDGPNTGELFF.

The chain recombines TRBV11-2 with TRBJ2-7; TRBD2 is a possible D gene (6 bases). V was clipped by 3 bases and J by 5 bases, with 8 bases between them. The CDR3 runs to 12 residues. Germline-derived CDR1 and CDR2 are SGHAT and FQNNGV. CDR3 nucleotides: TGTGCCAGCAGCTTGACGGGGGACGAGCAGTACTTC. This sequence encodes CASSLTGDEQYF.

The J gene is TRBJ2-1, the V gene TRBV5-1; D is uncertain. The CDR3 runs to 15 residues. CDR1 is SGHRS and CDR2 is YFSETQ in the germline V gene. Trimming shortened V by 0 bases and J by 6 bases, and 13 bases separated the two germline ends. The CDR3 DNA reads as TGCGCCAGCAGCTTGGTTAGCCGATCGACCAATGAGCAGTTCTTC. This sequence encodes CASSLVSRSTNEQFF.